These 23 T cell receptor beta chains came from one sample sequenced in a study of long-term antiretroviral therapy in people with HIV. An immunoSEQ assay, version v3.0, was performed at survey level. TCRdb keeps only in-frame clones here, not all; method: immunoSEQ multiplex PCR. Of approximately 28,000 clones in the sample, approximately 95% were seen once. Sequencing was performed on unsorted PBMCs, taken 5.3 years after starting antiretroviral therapy. These receptor sequences come from a man aged 25 to 40 with HIV.

V and J are TRBV5-4 and TRBJ2-5; TRBD2 matches 14 bases. Germline CDR1 reads SGHNT; CDR2 reads YYREEE (reference sequence). V trimming: 4 bases; J trimming: 3 bases; junction bases outside the gene matches: 8. The CDR3 sequence is 17 residues long. The CDR3 coding sequence is TGTGCCAGCAGCCTTAGACTAGCGGGAGGGCCCGAAGAGACCCAGTACTTC. It specifies CASSLRLAGGPEETQYF.

This clone was detected only once. The gene calls are TRBV30 and TRBJ2-3; the D gene is possibly TRBD2 (5 bases). The V end was cut by 3 bases, the J end by 2 bases, with 9 bases between. Germline values: CDR1 GTSNPN, CDR2 SVGIG (reference sequence). The CDR3 extends over 13 amino acids. CDR3 residues: CAWREGPTDTQYF. CDR3 in DNA: TGTGCCTGGAGAGAGGGCCCCACAGATACGCAGTATTTT.

V and J are TRBV18 and TRBJ1-4, with D possibly matching TRBD1 (5 bases). The germline CDR1 and CDR2 sequences are KGHSH and LQKENI. Trimming took 1 base from V and 6 from J, leaving 12 bases between them. This CDR3 contains 15 residues. The CDR3 spells CASSPRRGLDEKLFF. Written as DNA, the CDR3 is TGTGCCAGCTCACCACGTAGGGGCTTGGATGAAAAACTGTTTTTT.

The rearrangement joins TRBV5-4 to TRBJ2-2; 8 bases fit TRBD2. The CDR3 covers 16 residues. CDR1 is SGHNT and CDR2 is YYREEE in the germline V gene (reference sequence). Trimming at V came to 4 bases and at J to 7 bases, leaving 12 bases not matched to a gene. CDR3: CASSPRETSVNGELFF. The CDR3 DNA reads TGTGCCAGCAGCCCCCGCGAGACTAGCGTGAACGGGGAGCTGTTTTTT.

The rearrangement joins TRBV19 to TRBJ1-2; D is possibly TRBD1 (6 bases). The CDR3 is 14 amino acids. V was shortened by 2 bases and J by 5 bases, with 12 bases between the two germline ends. Germline CDR1 reads LNHDA; CDR2 reads SQIVND (reference sequence). CDR3 loop: CASSISRTDYGYTF. Written as DNA, the CDR3 is TGTGCCAGTAGTATATCCCGGACAGATTATGGCTACACCTTC. Combining the CDR3 with reference TRBV19 and TRBJ1-2 gives the whole variable domain DGGITQSPKYLFRKEGQNVTLSCEQNLNHDAMYWYRQDPGQGLRLIYYSQIVNDFQKGDIAEGYSVSREKKESFPLTVTSAQKNPTAFYLCASSISRTDYGYTFGSGTRLTVV.

This chain joins TRBV30 and TRBJ2-3, with D possibly matching TRBD2 (5 bases). The germline V gene encodes CDR1 GTSNPN and CDR2 SVGIG (reference sequence). The CDR3 covers 13 residues. Between the trimmed V and J ends, which lost 4 bases and 1 base, there was a span of 9 bases. The CDR3 here is CAWNTGGTDTQYF. The CDR3 DNA follows: TGTGCCTGGAATACCGGGGGCACAGATACGCAGTATTTT.

This chain uses TRBV27 with TRBJ2-3; the match to TRBD1 covers 9 bases. The V and J ends lost 5 bases and 9 bases, in that order; junction bases with no gene match: 15. CDR1 and CDR2 from the germline V gene are MNHEY and SMNVEV (reference sequence). The CDR3 contains 16 residues. CDR3 in DNA: TGTGCCAGCAGTCCGCCCCTGTACAGGGGGCCAGGGACGCAGTATTTT. It is translated as CASSPPLYRGPGTQYF.

The rearrangement joins TRBV9 to TRBJ1-2, with D possibly being TRBD1 (5 bases). Germline lookup yields CDR1 SGDLS and CDR2 YYNGEE. This CDR3 is built from 14 residues. V dropped 3 bases and J dropped 6 bases, with 15 bases sitting between them. CDR3 sequence (DNA): TGTGCCAGCAGCGCACAATCGGGACTCCATGGCTACACCTTC. Encoded protein: CASSAQSGLHGYTF.

V is TRBV19 and J is TRBJ2-7; 10 positions agree with TRBD2. The CDR3 extends over 13 amino acids. From germline, CDR1 is LNHDA and CDR2 SQIVND (reference sequence). V lost 6 bases and J lost 4; bases outside the gene matches: 3. The CDR3 spells CASSWTSGYEQYF. Written as DNA, the CDR3 is TGTGCCAGTAGCTGGACTAGCGGATACGAGCAGTACTTC.

This chain uses TRBV5-1 with TRBJ2-2; 7 bases align to TRBD1. The germline V gene encodes CDR1 SGHRS and CDR2 YFSETQ. The CDR3 runs to 17 residues. V lost 0 bases and J lost 2; bases outside the gene matches: 7. CDR3 nucleotides: TGCGCCAGCAGCTTGGACAGGGGTTGGATAAACACCGGGGAGCTGTTTTTT. Translation gives CASSLDRGWINTGELFF.

This clone was seen just once. The chain has TRBV14 and TRBJ1-1; 7 nucleotides align to TRBD1. The V gene end was trimmed by 0 bases and the J gene end by 2 bases; junction bases not matched to a gene: 12. CDR3 length: 18 residues. CDR1 is SGHDN and CDR2 is FVKESK in the germline V gene. This chain's CDR3 is CASSQDVTGQVLNTEAFF. The CDR3 DNA reads TGTGCCAGCAGCCAAGACGTGACAGGGCAGGTGCTCAACACTGAAGCTTTCTTT.

The chain is built from TRBV5-4 and TRBJ2-6; TRBD1 matches 8 bases. J was trimmed by 0 bases and V by 4 bases; bases with no gene match: 9. This CDR3 has 18 residues. Germline CDR1 is SGHNT and CDR2 is YYREEE (reference sequence). The CDR3 coding sequence is TGTGCCAGCAGCACCACCGGGACAGGCTTCTCTGGGGCCAACGTCCTGACTTTC. Encoded protein: CASSTTGTGFSGANVLTF. The full variable domain, with the rest looked up from reference TRBV5-4 and TRBJ2-6, is ETGVTQSPTHLIKTRGQQVTLRCSSQSGHNTVSWYQQALGQGPQFIFQYYREEENGRGNFPPRFSGLQFPNYSSELNVNALELDDSALYLCASSTTGTGFSGANVLTFGAGSRLTVL.

This chain connects TRBV6-6 to TRBJ1-2; a weak D match, TRBD1 (5 bases). V lost 0 bases to trimming and J lost 1 base, with 6 bases between them. This CDR3 region has 14 residues. The V gene's germline CDR1 is MNHNY and CDR2 SVGAGI (reference sequence). The CDR3: CASSYSTDNYGYTF. The CDR3 DNA sequence: TGTGCCAGCAGTTACTCGACAGATAACTATGGCTACACCTTC.

This chain uses TRBV14 with TRBJ2-2; no firm D call. This CDR3 has 13 amino acids. Trimming stripped 5 bases from V and 7 bases from J, with 11 bases between. CDR1 and CDR2 (germline): SGHDN, FVKESK. For the CDR3, the DNA is TGTGCCAGCAGCGACTTAGGCGTCGGGGAGCTGTTTTTT. Residues: CASSDLGVGELFF.

The chain couples TRBV4-2 to TRBJ1-6; D gene unclear. Per germline, CDR1 LGHNA and CDR2 YNFKEQ. The CDR3 totals 14 residues. V shed 1 base and J shed 6 bases, with 7 bases lying between them. CDR3 amino acids: CASSQGQSNSPLHF. In nucleotides, the CDR3 is TGTGCCAGCAGCCAAGGACAATCTAATTCACCCCTCCACTTT.

The rearrangement uses TRBV5-1 and TRBJ2-2; 9 nucleotides agree with TRBD2. CDR3 size: 16 residues. Germline V gene data show CDR1 as SGHRS and CDR2 as YFSETQ. J was trimmed by 3 bases and V by 3 bases; bases with no gene match: 6. The CDR3 here is CASSSRIAGDTGELFF. In DNA form, the CDR3 reads TGCGCCAGCAGCTCCCGAATAGCGGGAGACACCGGGGAGCTGTTTTTT.

V gene TRBV28 combines with J gene TRBJ1-2; 10 bases match TRBD1. Germline lookup yields CDR1 MDHEN and CDR2 SYDVKM. Trimming cost V 5 bases and J 4 bases; bases outside gene matches: 13. This CDR3 has 17 residues. The CDR3 nucleotides read TGTGCCAGCAGTCCCGGGACAGGGGTACATCTAATCTATGGCTACACCTTC. Amino acid sequence: CASSPGTGVHLIYGYTF.

This chain joins TRBV19 and TRBJ1-5; 7 bases line up with TRBD1. Looked up from germline, CDR1 is LNHDA and CDR2 is SQIVND (reference sequence). The CDR3 sequence is 16 residues long. V lost 2 bases, J lost 3 bases, and 7 bases stayed unmatched. In nucleotides, the CDR3 is TGTGCCAGTAGTATATCGGTAGGGGGCCTCAATCAGCCCCAGCATTTT. Protein sequence: CASSISVGGLNQPQHF.

The V gene is TRBV28, the J gene TRBJ2-1; 8 positions match TRBD1. The junction had 12 bases not matched to a gene; V was cut back by 6 bases and J by 8 bases. CDR1 is MDHEN, CDR2 SYDVKM, per germline. CDR3 length: 15 residues. CDR3 coding DNA: TGTGCCAGCAGCAGAATCACCAGGGGGCGGGATGAGCAGTTCTTC. Its protein is CASSRITRGRDEQFF.

The chain has TRBV11-2 and TRBJ1-2, with 8 nucleotides matching TRBD1. V shed 2 bases and J 1 base; nucleotides not matched to a gene: 3. CDR3 size: 15 residues. The V gene's germline CDR1 is SGHAT and CDR2 FQNNGV. The CDR3 loop is CASSLRTGSNYGYTF. CDR3 bases: TGTGCCAGCAGCTTAAGGACAGGGAGTAACTATGGCTACACCTTC. The full variable domain, in which reference TRBV11-2 and TRBJ1-2 provide the parts outside the CDR3, is EAGVAQSPRYKIIEKRQSVAFWCNPISGHATLYWYQQILGQGPKLLIQFQNNGVVDDSQLPKDRFSAERLKGVDSTLKIQPAKLEDSAVYLCASSLRTGSNYGYTFGSGTRLTVV.

CDR3 nucleotides: TGTGCCAGCAGTTACTCCTTTTCGGCGGGGAATGAAAAACTGTTTTTT. Protein: CASSYSFSAGNEKLFF. The V and J genes are TRBV6-5 and TRBJ1-4; D gene unclear. In germline, CDR1 is MNHEY, CDR2 SVGAGI. With 0 bases removed from V and 5 bases from J, the gap between germline ends came to 13 bases. The length of the CDR3 is 16 residues.

V is TRBV6-6 and J is TRBJ1-5, with D uncertain. V was shortened by 6 bases and J by 4 bases, with 13 bases between the two germline ends. The CDR3 has 14 amino acids. Per germline, CDR1 MNHNY and CDR2 SVGAGI (reference sequence). For the CDR3, the DNA is TGTGCCAGCAGCCCCAAGTTGGGAAATCAGCCCCAGCATTTT. Translated, it gives CASSPKLGNQPQHF.

This chain connects TRBV4-1 to TRBJ1-1; D not certain. Germline CDR1 MGHRA, CDR2 YSYEKL. CDR3 length equals 13 residues. The V end lost 2 bases, the J end lost 8 bases, and 12 bases lay between the germline ends. CDR3 residues: CASSQTGTYEAFF. In nucleotides, the CDR3 is TGCGCCAGCAGCCAAACCGGAACTTACGAAGCTTTCTTT.